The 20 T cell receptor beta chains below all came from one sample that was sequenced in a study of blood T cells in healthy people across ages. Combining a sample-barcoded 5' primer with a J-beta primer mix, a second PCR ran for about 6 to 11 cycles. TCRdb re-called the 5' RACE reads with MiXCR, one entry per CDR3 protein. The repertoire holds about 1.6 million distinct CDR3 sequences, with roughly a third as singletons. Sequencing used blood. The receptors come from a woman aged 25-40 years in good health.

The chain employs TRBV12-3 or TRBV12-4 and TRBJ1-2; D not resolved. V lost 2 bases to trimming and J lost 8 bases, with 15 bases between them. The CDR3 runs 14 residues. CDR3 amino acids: CASSLRPVRDGYTF. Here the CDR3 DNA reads TGTGCCAGCAGTTTAAGGCCGGTCCGTGACGGCTACACCTTC.

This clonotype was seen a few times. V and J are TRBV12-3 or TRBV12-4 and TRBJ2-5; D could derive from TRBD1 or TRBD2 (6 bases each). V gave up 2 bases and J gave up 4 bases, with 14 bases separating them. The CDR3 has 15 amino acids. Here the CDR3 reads CASSLWGAGGETQYF. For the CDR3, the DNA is TGTGCCAGCAGTTTATGGGGGGCGGGTGGAGAGACCCAGTACTTC.

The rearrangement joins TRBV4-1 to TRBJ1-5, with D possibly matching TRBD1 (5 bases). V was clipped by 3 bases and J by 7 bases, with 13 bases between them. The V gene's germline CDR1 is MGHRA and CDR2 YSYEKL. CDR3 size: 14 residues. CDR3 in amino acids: CASSQPPRGQPQHF. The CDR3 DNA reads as TGCGCCAGCAGCCAGCCCCCTCGGGGGCAGCCCCAGCATTTT.

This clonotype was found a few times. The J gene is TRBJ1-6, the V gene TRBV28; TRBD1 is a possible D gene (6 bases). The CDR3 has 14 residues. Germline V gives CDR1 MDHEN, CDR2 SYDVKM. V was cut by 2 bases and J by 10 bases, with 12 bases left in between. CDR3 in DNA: TGTGCCAGCAGTTTAACAGGGTTGATGTCACCCCTCCACTTT. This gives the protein CASSLTGLMSPLHF.

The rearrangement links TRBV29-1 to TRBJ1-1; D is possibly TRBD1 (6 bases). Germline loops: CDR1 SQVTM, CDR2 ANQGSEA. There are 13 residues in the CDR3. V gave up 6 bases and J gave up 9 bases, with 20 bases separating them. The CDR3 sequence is CSVVLMATGKAFF. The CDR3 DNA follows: TGCAGCGTCGTGTTAATGGCTACAGGGAAAGCTTTCTTT.

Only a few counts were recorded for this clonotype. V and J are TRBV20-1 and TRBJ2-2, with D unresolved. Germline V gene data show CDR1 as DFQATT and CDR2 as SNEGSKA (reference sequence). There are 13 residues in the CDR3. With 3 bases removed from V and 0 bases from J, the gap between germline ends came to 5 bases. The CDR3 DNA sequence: TGCAGTGCTAGGGGTCCGAACACCGGGGAGCTGTTTTTT. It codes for CSARGPNTGELFF.

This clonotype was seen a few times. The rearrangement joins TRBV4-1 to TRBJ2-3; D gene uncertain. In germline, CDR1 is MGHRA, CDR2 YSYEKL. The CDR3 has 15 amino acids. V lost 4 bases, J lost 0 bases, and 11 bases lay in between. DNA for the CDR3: TGCGCCAGCAGCCCCCTCTCGGACAGCACAGATACGCAGTATTTT. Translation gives CASSPLSDSTDTQYF.

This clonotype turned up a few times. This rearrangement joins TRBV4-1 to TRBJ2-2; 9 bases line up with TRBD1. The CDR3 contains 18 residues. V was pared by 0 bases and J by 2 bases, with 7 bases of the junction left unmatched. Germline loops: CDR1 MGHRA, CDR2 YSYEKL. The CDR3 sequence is CASSQEYGTGPNTGELFF. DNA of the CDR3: TGCGCCAGCAGCCAAGAATACGGGACAGGGCCAAACACCGGGGAGCTGTTTTTT.

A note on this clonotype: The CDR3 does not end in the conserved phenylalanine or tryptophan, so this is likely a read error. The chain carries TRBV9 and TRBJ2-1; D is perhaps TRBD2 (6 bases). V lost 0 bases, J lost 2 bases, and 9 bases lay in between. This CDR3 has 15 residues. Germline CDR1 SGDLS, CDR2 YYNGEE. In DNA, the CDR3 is TGTGCCAGCAGCGTAGCGGGAGTAGCCTACAATGAGCAGTTCTTA. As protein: CASSVAGVAYNEQFL.

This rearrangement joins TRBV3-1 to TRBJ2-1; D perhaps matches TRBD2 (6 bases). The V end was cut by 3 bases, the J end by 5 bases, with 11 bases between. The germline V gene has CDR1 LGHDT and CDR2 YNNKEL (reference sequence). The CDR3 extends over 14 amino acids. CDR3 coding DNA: TGTGCCAGCAGCCACGGGAGCGGTGACAATGAGCAGTTCTTC. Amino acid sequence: CASSHGSGDNEQFF.

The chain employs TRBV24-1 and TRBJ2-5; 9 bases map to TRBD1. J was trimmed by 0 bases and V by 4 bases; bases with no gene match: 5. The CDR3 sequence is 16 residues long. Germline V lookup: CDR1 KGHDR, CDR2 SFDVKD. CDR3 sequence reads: CATSENGQGYQETQYF. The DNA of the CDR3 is TGTGCCACCAGTGAGAATGGACAGGGGTACCAAGAGACCCAGTACTTC.

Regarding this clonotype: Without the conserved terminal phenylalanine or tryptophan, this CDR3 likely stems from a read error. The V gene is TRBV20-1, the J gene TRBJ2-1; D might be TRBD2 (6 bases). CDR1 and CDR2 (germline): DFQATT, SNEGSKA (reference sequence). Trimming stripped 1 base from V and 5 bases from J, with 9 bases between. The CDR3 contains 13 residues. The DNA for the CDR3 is TGCAGTGCTAGAGGAGGCGGGAACAATGAGCAGTTCTTG. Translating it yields CSARGGGNNEQFL.

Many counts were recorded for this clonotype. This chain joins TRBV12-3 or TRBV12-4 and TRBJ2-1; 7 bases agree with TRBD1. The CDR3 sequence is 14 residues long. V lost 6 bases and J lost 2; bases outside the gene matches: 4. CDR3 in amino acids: CASRSGTAYNEQFF. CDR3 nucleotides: TGTGCCAGCAGATCCGGGACAGCCTACAATGAGCAGTTCTTC.

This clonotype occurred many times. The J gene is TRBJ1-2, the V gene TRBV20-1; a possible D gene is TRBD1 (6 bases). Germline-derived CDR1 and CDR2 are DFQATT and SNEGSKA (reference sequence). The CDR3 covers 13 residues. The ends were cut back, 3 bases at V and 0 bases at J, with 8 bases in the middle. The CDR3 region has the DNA TGCAGTGCTAGGGACAGTTCTAACTATGGCTACACCTTC. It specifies CSARDSSNYGYTF.

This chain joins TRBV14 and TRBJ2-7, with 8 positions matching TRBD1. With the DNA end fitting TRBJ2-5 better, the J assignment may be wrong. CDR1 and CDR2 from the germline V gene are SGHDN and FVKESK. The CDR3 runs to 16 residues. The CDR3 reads CASSQVGAGGVETQYF. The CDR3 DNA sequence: TGTGCCAGCAGCCAAGTTGGGGCAGGGGGCGTCGAGACCCAGTACTTC.

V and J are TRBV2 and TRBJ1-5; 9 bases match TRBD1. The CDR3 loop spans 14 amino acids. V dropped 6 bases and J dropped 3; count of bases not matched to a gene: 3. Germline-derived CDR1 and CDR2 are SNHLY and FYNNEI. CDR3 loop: CASSRDRDNQPQHF. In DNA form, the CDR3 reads TGTGCCAGCAGCCGGGACAGGGACAATCAGCCCCAGCATTTT.

The CDR3 region has the DNA TGTGCCAGCAGCTTCCTGGGGGCACCGGGCACTGAAGCTTTCTTT. The encoded protein is CASSFLGAPGTEAFF. V is TRBV7-8 and J is TRBJ1-1; perhaps TRBD1 as D (6 bases). Trimming took off 3 bases at V and 4 bases at J, with 15 bases between the two ends. This CDR3 is built from 15 residues. The germline gives CDR1 SGHVS, CDR2 FQNEAQ.

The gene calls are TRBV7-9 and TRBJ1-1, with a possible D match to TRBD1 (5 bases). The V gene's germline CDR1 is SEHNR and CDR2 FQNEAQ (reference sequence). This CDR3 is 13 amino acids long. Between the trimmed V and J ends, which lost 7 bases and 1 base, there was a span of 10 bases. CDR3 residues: CASTRGKNTEAFF. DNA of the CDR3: TGTGCCAGCACACGGGGGAAGAACACTGAAGCTTTCTTT.

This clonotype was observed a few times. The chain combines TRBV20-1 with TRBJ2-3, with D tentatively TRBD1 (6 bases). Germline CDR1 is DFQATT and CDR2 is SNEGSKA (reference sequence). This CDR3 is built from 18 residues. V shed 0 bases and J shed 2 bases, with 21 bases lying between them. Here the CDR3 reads CSARESYLQGPSTDTQYF. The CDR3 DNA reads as TGCAGTGCTAGAGAGAGTTACCTACAGGGCCCTTCCACAGATACGCAGTATTTT.

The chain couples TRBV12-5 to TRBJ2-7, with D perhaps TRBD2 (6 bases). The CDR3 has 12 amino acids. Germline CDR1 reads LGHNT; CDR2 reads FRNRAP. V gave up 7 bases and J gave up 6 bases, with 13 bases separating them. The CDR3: CASERAGSEQYF. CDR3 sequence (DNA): TGTGCTAGTGAGCGGGCTGGATCCGAGCAGTACTTC. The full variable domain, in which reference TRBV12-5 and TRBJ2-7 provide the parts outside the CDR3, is DARVTQTPRHKVTEMGQEVTMRCQPILGHNTVFWYRQTMMQGLELLAYFRNRAPLDDSGMPKDRFSAEMPDATLATLKIQPSEPRDSAVYFCASERAGSEQYFGPGTRLTVT.